This T cell receptor (beta chain) was sequenced for a study of blood T cell repertoires in COVID-19. Turning to the study itself: Whether acute or convalescent, the COVID-19 samples came from the United States, Italy and Spain. In each case, the material was cDNA or gDNA derived from T cells, B-cell-depleted T cells, or PBMCs.

This clone has a single count. Per the original methods: Using reference gene primer amplification, nucleated cell counts were estimated. TCRdb keeps only in-frame clones here, not all; method: immunoSEQ multiplex PCR. That table furnishes V, J and clone size, whereas the DNA furnished D and trimming. The data contain over 100,000 clones, 88% of them singletons. With 8 bases removed from V and 2 bases from J, the gap between germline ends came to 13 bases. The germline gives CDR1 SNHLY, CDR2 FYNNEI. The CDR3 runs 14 residues. The clonotype comes from a man aged 45-60 years with acute or convalescent COVID-19. The source material was peripheral blood. The chain has TRBV2 and TRBJ1-3; D is ambiguous. This CDR3 is CASAYRGTGNTIYF. CDR3 bases: TGTGCCAGCGCGTATCGGGGAACTGGAAACACCATATATTTT.